The 25 T cell receptor beta chains below come from one sample, sequenced in a study of blood T cell repertoires in COVID-19. Profiling relied on immunoSEQ multiplex PCR, and the TCRdb table lists in-frame clones only, not all of them. The data hold some 140,000 clones, with roughly 80% observed a single time. The sample consisted of PBMCs or T cells enriched from blood (not recorded which). Every receptor here comes from a man aged 35 to 55 with acute COVID-19.

The V call is TRBV29-1, the J call TRBJ1-2; the D gene is possibly TRBD1 (5 bases). CDR1 and CDR2 from the germline V gene are SQVTM and ANQGSEA. Trimming cost V 0 bases and J 3 bases, with 20 bases left between them. The CDR3 sequence is 17 residues long. In DNA form, the CDR3 reads TGCAGCGTTGAAGATAAAGGGGCCCGGCGCGTTCACTATGGCTACACCTTC. Translating it yields CSVEDKGARRVHYGYTF.

The chain links TRBV5-4 to TRBJ2-2; TRBD1 agrees at 8 bases. This CDR3 has 12 amino acids. Germline assignment: CDR1 SGHNT and CDR2 YYREEE (reference sequence). The trim removed 4 bases at V and 13 bases at J, leaving 6 bases unmatched. In DNA form, the CDR3 reads TGTGCCAGCAGCCTTGACAGGGGAGGGCTGTTTTTT. This translates into CASSLDRGGLFF.

The sample holds many counts of this clone. The chain has TRBV5-4 and TRBJ1-5; perhaps TRBD1 as D (5 bases). Looked up from germline, CDR1 is SGHNT and CDR2 is YYREEE (reference sequence). Trimming removed 5 bases at V and 0 bases at J, with 18 bases between. There are 17 residues in the CDR3. The CDR3 protein is CASSPYPGRDSNQPQHF. DNA of the CDR3: TGTGCCAGCAGTCCGTATCCGGGCAGGGATAGCAATCAGCCCCAGCATTTT.

The V and J genes are TRBV19 and TRBJ2-1; D is perhaps TRBD2 (5 bases). Germline assignment: CDR1 LNHDA and CDR2 SQIVND (reference sequence). The CDR3 is 12 residues long. Deletions cut 4 bases from V and 9 bases from J, with 10 bases between. Here the CDR3 DNA reads TGTGCCAGTAGTACAGCAGGACTTGAGCAGTTCTTC. Protein product: CASSTAGLEQFF. The whole variable domain, remainder taken from reference TRBV19 and TRBJ2-1, is DGGITQSPKYLFRKEGQNVTLSCEQNLNHDAMYWYRQDPGQGLRLIYYSQIVNDFQKGDIAEGYSVSREKKESFPLTVTSAQKNPTAFYLCASSTAGLEQFFGPGTRLTVL.

This clone has more than one count but fewer than ten. The chain combines TRBV10-1 with TRBJ2-3; D may be TRBD2 (5 bases). Trimming stripped 1 base from V and 6 bases from J, with 8 bases between. Germline CDR1 is WNHNN and CDR2 is SYGVQD (reference sequence). The CDR3 spans 13 residues. In nucleotides, the CDR3 is TGCGCCAGCAGTGAGTACCGCGGGGATACGCAGTATTTT. Translating it yields CASSEYRGDTQYF.

The chain uses TRBV29-1 and TRBJ2-7, with D possibly matching TRBD1 (6 bases). This CDR3 is built from 15 residues. Between the trimmed V and J ends, which lost 6 bases and 1 base, there was a span of 19 bases. Per the germline V gene, CDR1 is SQVTM and CDR2 is ANQGSEA. CDR3 sequence: CSVRQAKSSSYEQYF. The CDR3, as DNA: TGCAGCGTCCGACAGGCAAAGTCATCGTCCTACGAGCAGTACTTC.

The rearrangement uses TRBV7-8 and TRBJ2-2, with 9 positions matching TRBD2. The CDR3 length is 17 residues. CDR1 SGHVS and CDR2 FQNEAQ come from the germline V gene. V shed 3 bases, J shed 7 bases, and the junction held 12 bases outside the gene matches. The CDR3 bases are TGTGCCAGCAGCTTGAAAAGGGGACTAGCAGCCGGCGGGGAGCTGTTTTTT. Protein: CASSLKRGLAAGGELFF. Variable domain in full (rest from reference TRBV7-8 and TRBJ2-2): GAGVSQSPRYKVAKRGQDVALRCDPISGHVSLFWYQQALGQGPEFLTYFQNEAQLDKSGLPSDRFFAERPEGSVSTLKIQRTQQEDSAVYLCASSLKRGLAAGGELFFGEGSRLTVL.

The V and J genes are TRBV11-2 and TRBJ2-7; D is possibly TRBD1 (5 bases). CDR1 is SGHAT and CDR2 is FQNNGV in the germline V gene. Trimming shortened V by 0 bases and J by 2 bases, and 14 bases separated the two germline ends. The CDR3 totals 16 residues. The CDR3 DNA reads as TGTGCCAGCAGCTTAGATGGGGCCGGGTTCGCCTACGAGCAGTACTTC. It encodes CASSLDGAGFAYEQYF.

The chain is built from TRBV19 and TRBJ1-2, with a tentative D call TRBD1 (6 bases). The CDR3 covers 14 residues. Germline V gene data show CDR1 as LNHDA and CDR2 as SQIVND (reference sequence). Trimming removed 3 bases at V and 2 bases at J, with 10 bases between. CDR3 loop: CASSIRTANYGYTF. DNA for the CDR3: TGTGCCAGTAGTATCCGGACAGCCAACTATGGCTACACCTTC.

This chain connects TRBV10-1 to TRBJ2-3; possible D gene TRBD2, 6 bases. The V gene lost 2 bases and the J gene lost 2 bases, with 11 bases spanning the gap. This CDR3 region has 15 residues. Per the germline V gene, CDR1 is WNHNN and CDR2 is SYGVQD (reference sequence). CDR3 bases: TGCGCCAGCAGTGAGGGGACGGGGGACACAGATACGCAGTATTTT. As protein: CASSEGTGDTDTQYF.

This clone was detected a few times. The chain couples TRBV5-4 to TRBJ1-5; 9 positions match TRBD1. CDR1 and CDR2 from the germline V gene are SGHNT and YYREEE (reference sequence). This CDR3 comprises 15 residues. Trimming cost V 5 bases and J 3 bases; bases outside gene matches: 6. The CDR3 loop reads CASSLQGAANQPQHF. The CDR3 nucleotides are TGTGCCAGCAGTTTACAGGGGGCAGCCAATCAGCCCCAGCATTTT.

The chain uses TRBV28 and TRBJ1-2; 8 bases fit TRBD1. V lost 5 bases to trimming and J lost 3 bases; unmatched junction nucleotides: 14. This CDR3 is built from 17 residues. Germline lookup yields CDR1 MDHEN and CDR2 SYDVKM. The CDR3 DNA reads as TGTGCCAGCAGTCCTTGGGGCCAGGGGGCGTCCGACTATGGCTACACCTTC. This encodes CASSPWGQGASDYGYTF.

The J gene is TRBJ2-3, the V gene TRBV9; 10 bases align to TRBD2. Trimming at V came to 3 bases and at J to 2 bases, leaving 18 bases not matched to a gene. Germline CDR1 is SGDLS and CDR2 is YYNGEE. CDR3 length: 20 residues. In nucleotides, the CDR3 is TGTGCCAGCAGCGACTACGGACTAGCGGATTACACACCTTCCACAGATACGCAGTATTTT. Translation gives CASSDYGLADYTPSTDTQYF.

This chain connects TRBV5-1 to TRBJ1-5, with 10 nucleotides matching TRBD1. Germline V gene lookup returns CDR1 SGHRS and CDR2 YFSETQ. V was pared by 3 bases and J by 4 bases, with 1 base of the junction left unmatched. The CDR3 runs to 14 residues. The DNA of the CDR3 is TGCGCCAGCAGCTGGGGACAGGGGAATCAGCCCCAGCATTTT. Protein: CASSWGQGNQPQHF.

The chain has TRBV27 and TRBJ2-5, with TRBD2 identical over 7 bases. The CDR3 consists of 15 residues. CDR1 is MNHEY and CDR2 is SMNVEV in the germline V gene (reference sequence). The V and J ends lost 0 bases and 5 bases, in that order; junction bases with no gene match: 6. Here the CDR3 reads CASSLSRTSRETQYF. CDR3 nucleotide sequence: TGTGCCAGCAGTTTATCTCGGACTAGTCGGGAGACCCAGTACTTC.

This clone has just a few counts. The chain has TRBV20-1 and TRBJ2-1; TRBD1 agrees at 7 bases. The CDR3 covers 16 residues. The ends lost 3 bases at V and 0 bases at J; junction bases unmatched: 8. CDR1 and CDR2 (germline): DFQATT, SNEGSKA (reference sequence). In DNA, the CDR3 is TGCAGTGCTAGTGCTACAGGGGATCTCTCCTACAATGAGCAGTTCTTC. It encodes CSASATGDLSYNEQFF.

V is TRBV28 and J is TRBJ2-2; D not certain. The V and J ends lost 7 bases and 5 bases respectively, with 14 bases between them. The CDR3 spans 14 residues. Germline loops: CDR1 MDHEN, CDR2 SYDVKM. Here the CDR3 reads CASNDPGRTGELFF. The CDR3, as DNA: TGTGCCAGCAACGACCCAGGCAGGACCGGGGAGCTGTTTTTT.

The chain uses TRBV4-1 and TRBJ2-1; D might be TRBD2 (5 bases). The germline CDR1 and CDR2 sequences are MGHRA and YSYEKL. This CDR3 is 14 amino acids long. Trimming took 7 bases from V and 6 from J, leaving 16 bases between them. The CDR3 loop reads CASNLRARGNEQFF. The CDR3, as DNA: TGCGCCAGCAACCTGAGGGCCAGAGGCAATGAGCAGTTCTTC.

V gene TRBV14 combines with J gene TRBJ1-4, with 7 bases fitting TRBD1. Unmatched junction bases numbered 6, after V lost 4 bases and J lost 4 bases. Germline lookup yields CDR1 SGHDN and CDR2 FVKESK. This CDR3 has 15 amino acids. CDR3 loop: CASSPGTAYNEKLFF. The CDR3 DNA reads as TGTGCCAGCAGCCCAGGGACAGCTTATAATGAAAAACTGTTTTTT.

The chain joins TRBV14 to TRBJ1-2; 8 bases are a match to TRBD1. Germline V gene sequence: CDR1 SGHDN, CDR2 FVKESK. This CDR3 has 14 residues. The V gene end was trimmed by 4 bases and the J gene end by 4 bases; junction bases not matched to a gene: 5. The CDR3 protein is CASSPQQGVYGYTF. CDR3 bases: TGTGCCAGCAGCCCTCAACAGGGGGTCTATGGCTACACCTTC.

The V gene is TRBV18, the J gene TRBJ1-1; D perhaps matches TRBD1 (5 bases). The CDR3 spans 15 residues. From germline, CDR1 is KGHSH and CDR2 LQKENI. V was cut by 5 bases and J by 1 base, with 14 bases left in between. CDR3 amino acids: CASSSSGAWNTEAFF. The CDR3 DNA reads TGTGCCAGCTCATCATCTGGGGCTTGGAACACTGAAGCTTTCTTT.

The chain joins TRBV4-3 to TRBJ2-5; D perhaps matches TRBD2 (5 bases). CDR1 and CDR2 from the germline V gene are LGHNA and YSLEER. There are 16 residues in the CDR3. V lost 0 bases and J lost 9, with 20 bases in between. The CDR3 loop is CASSQEAGVETKAQYF. CDR3 sequence (DNA): TGCGCCAGCAGCCAAGAAGCCGGGGTAGAAACTAAAGCCCAGTACTTC.

V usage is TRBV28 and J usage is TRBJ1-2; D may be TRBD1 (5 bases). CDR1 MDHEN and CDR2 SYDVKM come from the germline V gene. V was pared by 1 base and J by 4 bases, with 13 bases between. The CDR3 contains 15 residues. As DNA, the CDR3 is TGTGCCAGCAGTTTATCTTTCGGGGGAATCTATGGCTACACCTTC. This sequence encodes CASSLSFGGIYGYTF.

The chain combines TRBV6-5 with TRBJ1-6; D gene unclear. Per the germline V gene, CDR1 is MNHEY and CDR2 is SVGAGI. CDR3 length: 13 residues. V was trimmed by 5 bases and J by 6 bases, leaving 8 bases between them. In DNA, the CDR3 is TGTGCCAGCAGTACGAGTTTTAATTCACCCCTCCACTTT. Translating gives CASSTSFNSPLHF.

CDR3: CASSLERGRLYGYTF. DNA of the CDR3: TGCGCCAGCAGCTTGGAAAGGGGGCGCCTCTATGGCTACACCTTC. The chain carries TRBV5-1 and TRBJ1-2, with TRBD1 identical over 7 bases. Germline V gene data show CDR1 as SGHRS and CDR2 as YFSETQ. The CDR3 has 15 residues. V shed 0 bases and J 4 bases; nucleotides not matched to a gene: 6.